This entry describes one T cell receptor (beta chain). The CDR3 is 13 residues long. Germline V gene lookup returns CDR1 SGHTS and CDR2 YDEGEE. Trimming removed 5 bases from V and 11 bases from J, with 19 bases in between. Original processing methods: Estimates of nucleated cell counts were drawn from the amplification of reference gene primers. Produced via immunoSEQ multiplex PCR; TCRdb's table is partial and in-frame only. The DNA gave D and trimming, while V, J and clone size come from that table. The sample lists approximately 51,000 clones; approximately 85% were seen once. This sample is drawn from a study of blood T cell repertoires in COVID-19. About the research overall: Italy, Spain and the United States were the sources of the convalescent and acute COVID-19 samples. The analysed material was cDNA or gDNA that came from T cells, B-cell-depleted T cells, or PBMCs.

The receptor's source is a human donor in a cohort sampled during active COVID-19. The chain uses TRBV5-8 and TRBJ1-1; no clear D. Sequencing was performed on peripheral blood. The CDR3 loop is CASRSPVGLGAFF. Written as DNA, the CDR3 is TGTGCCAGCAGATCTCCAGTAGGCCTGGGCGCTTTCTTT.